Sequencing of this TCR beta chain was carried out in a study of blood T cell repertoires in COVID-19. At the level of the study: Collection of acute and convalescent COVID-19 samples took place in the United States, Italy and Spain. In each case, the material was cDNA or gDNA derived from T cells, B-cell-depleted T cells, or PBMCs.

As originally analysed: Estimates of nucleated cell counts were drawn from the amplification of reference gene primers. Libraries were prepared by immunoSEQ multiplex PCR; TCRdb keeps only in-frame clonotypes and omits some of them. V and J calls plus clone size are reproduced from that table; the DNA served to infer D and trimming. This table holds 120,000 or so clones, roughly 90% found once. This CDR3 is 13 amino acids long. Looked up from germline, CDR1 is MDHEN and CDR2 is SYDVKM. The V end lost 7 bases, the J end lost 4 bases, and 13 bases lay between the germline ends. The V call is TRBV28, the J call TRBJ1-2; D is uncertain. This clonotype was obtained from a human donor in a cohort sampled during active COVID-19. The source material was peripheral blood. CDR3 nucleotides: TGTGCCAGCACCCGAGGGTTTCCCTATGGCTACACCTTC. Translated, it gives CASTRGFPYGYTF.